Reported below is one T cell receptor (beta chain). The CDR3 totals 14 residues. The V end lost 0 bases, the J end lost 5 bases, and 9 bases lay between the germline ends. Germline-derived CDR1 and CDR2 are SGDLS and YYNGEE. This specimen comes from a study of control samples from healthy donors and cancer patients. TCRdb's copy holds only in-frame clones and misses some; the assay was immunoSEQ multiplex PCR. The repertoire has tens of thousands of clones, 90% to 95% of them found once; the top ten carry approximately 1.5%. Specimen: blood. The origin of this receptor is a woman younger than 45 in good health. The chain carries TRBV9 and TRBJ2-1; D unclear. The DNA of the CDR3 is TGTGCCAGCAGCGTAGCTGGCTCAAACAATGAGCAGTTCTTC. It specifies CASSVAGSNNEQFF.